This T cell receptor (beta chain) was profiled in a study of T cell responses to AZD1222 COVID-19 vaccine. Study conclusions and caveats: A mostly white British donor set with more females was recruited, and clonal diversity was possibly underestimated. Spike-wide vaccine-associated CD4 TCRs dominated at 160-218 and 743-854.

This CDR3 contains 13 residues. CDR1 and CDR2 (germline): ENHRY, SYGVKD. Trimming left V 8 bases short and J 8 bases short, with 18 bases between. Comment on this clone: Its target is unknown.

TCRdb's copy holds only in-frame clones and misses some; the assay was immunoSEQ multiplex PCR. The sample has 140,000 to 150,000 clones; roughly 92% are singletons. The source material was peripheral blood, sampled on day 0 of AZD1222 vaccination. The chain joins TRBV10-3 to TRBJ1-2; D gene ambiguous. The TCR was taken from an adult in good health. Here the CDR3 reads CAIPTVSGRGYTF. Written as DNA, the CDR3 is TGTGCCATCCCTACAGTTTCGGGGAGGGGCTACACCTTC.